Listed below are T cell receptor beta chains from one sample, sequenced in a study of blood T cell repertoires in COVID-19. This table comes from immunoSEQ multiplex PCR, and its TCRdb copy is limited to in-frame clones, with some not included. The table has roughly 80,000 clones, around 90% seen once. Material: peripheral blood. The receptors here all came from a woman of 80 years or more with acute or convalescent COVID-19. Each CDR3 is given with its conserved first and last residue. D genes are given only for firm matches. Part of the rows lack a size; the others show once, few, many or a class for expanded clones.

TRBV6-5,-,TRBJ2-1,TRBD2,TGTGCCAGCAACGCGGGAGGATATGGTGAGCAGTTCTTC,CASNAGGYGEQFF
TRBV12-3/TRBV12-4,-,TRBJ1-1,-,TGTGCCAGCAGTGATCGGGGTGAGACTGAAGCTTTCTTT,CASSDRGETEAFF
TRBV11-3,-,TRBJ2-2,-,TGTGCCAGCAGCCCCCCCGCCGGGGAGCTGTTTTTT,CASSPPAGELFF
TRBV12-3/TRBV12-4,-,TRBJ2-5,-,TGTGCCAGCAGTTTTAACACAGAGACCCAGTACTTC,CASSFNTETQYF
TRBV14,-,TRBJ1-6,TRBD1,TGTGCCAGCAGCCAGGGACAGGGGGCTCGGGGATCACCCCTCCACTTT,CASSQGQGARGSPLHF
TRBV4-2,-,TRBJ2-3,-,TGTGCCAGCAGCCAAGATGAGGGCGGGATTAGCACAGATACGCAGTATTTT,CASSQDEGGISTDTQYF
TRBV5-1,-,TRBJ2-3,-,TGCGCCAGCTTAGACCCACAGGGTACAGATACGCAGTATTTT,CASLDPQGTDTQYF
TRBV6-5,-,TRBJ2-2,TRBD1,TGTGCCAGCAGTTTCGACAGGGGGCCCGGGGAGCTGTTTTTT,CASSFDRGPGELFF
TRBV19,once,TRBJ1-1,-,TGTGCCAGTAGTATAGTCAACGCCGGGAACACTGAAGCTTTCTTT,CASSIVNAGNTEAFF
TRBV9,once,TRBJ1-2,TRBD1,TGTGCCAGCAGCGGGTCCTTGACAGGGAAGGGTGGCTACACCTTC,CASSGSLTGKGGYTF
TRBV12-5,once,TRBJ2-7,-,TGTGCTAGTGGTTTGACAGGGAACGAGCAGTACTTC,CASGLTGNEQYF
TRBV6-5,once,TRBJ1-5,TRBD1,TGTGCCAGCATTGTGACAGGGGGCGCAGGTCAGCCCCAGCATTTT,CASIVTGGAGQPQHF
TRBV30,-,TRBJ2-4,-,TGTGCCTGGAGGCAGGGTGGGGATGCCAAAAACATTCAGTACTTC,CAWRQGGDAKNIQYF
TRBV7-3,-,TRBJ2-5,TRBD2,TGTGCCAGCAGCCCAAGAGGTAGCGGGAGTGAGACCCAGTACTTC,CASSPRGSGSETQYF
TRBV19,-,TRBJ2-1,-,TGTGCCAGTAGTGATACGCCGGGGAGAGTGGGCTCCTACAATGAGCAGTTCTTC,CASSDTPGRVGSYNEQFF
TRBV4-2,-,TRBJ2-3,TRBD2,TGTGCCAGCAGCCAGTCCACTAGCGGGAGGGCCGAAGATACGCAGTATTTT,CASSQSTSGRAEDTQYF
TRBV7-9,once,TRBJ1-6,TRBD1,TGTGCCAGCAGCTCCGGGACAGGGCATAATTCACCCCTCCACTTT,CASSSGTGHNSPLHF
TRBV18,-,TRBJ2-1,TRBD1,TGTGCCAGCTCACCATCGACAGGGGCAAATGAGCAGTTCTTC,CASSPSTGANEQFF
TRBV3-1/TRBV3-2,-,TRBJ2-1,-,TGTGCCAGCAGCCAAGATTCACAGTCGAGCTCCTACAATGAGCAGTTCTTC,CASSQDSQSSSYNEQFF
TRBV9,few,TRBJ2-5,TRBD1,TGTGCCAGCAGCGAGAGGGGGACAGAAGAGACCCAGTACTTC,CASSERGTEETQYF
TRBV5-6,-,TRBJ1-5,TRBD1,TGTGCCAGCAGCCAAGGACAGGGGAGTCAGCCCCAGCATTTT,CASSQGQGSQPQHF
TRBV18,-,TRBJ2-7,-,TGTGCCAGCTCACCAACGAGGACAGCCGAGTCTCGCGAGCAGTACTTC,CASSPTRTAESREQYF
TRBV9,-,TRBJ1-3,-,TGTGCCAGCAGCGTGGGAGCCAGCCAAAACACCATATATTTT,CASSVGASQNTIYF
TRBV25-1,-,TRBJ2-1,TRBD1,TGTGCCAGCAGTGACCGGACAGGGGGCAATGAGCAGTTCTTC,CASSDRTGGNEQFF
TRBV27,-,TRBJ1-2,TRBD1,TGTGCCAGCAGTTACCGGGACAGGGGTCGCTATGGCTACACCTTC,CASSYRDRGRYGYTF
TRBV11-2,-,TRBJ1-6,-,TGTGCCAGCAGCAAGGATGCGGATAATTCACCCCTCCACTTT,CASSKDADNSPLHF
TRBV7-9,-,TRBJ1-1,-,TGTGCCAGCAGCTTAGTCGGAACAGGGATGAACACTGAAGCTTTCTTT,CASSLVGTGMNTEAFF
TRBV5-6,-,TRBJ2-3,-,TGTGCCAGCACCACGAAGACAGCGCACACAGATACGCAGTATTTT,CASTTKTAHTDTQYF
TRBV6-2/TRBV6-3,-,TRBJ1-1,-,TGTGCCAGCAGTTACTTGACAGGCTTGAACACTGAAGCTTTCTTT,CASSYLTGLNTEAFF
TRBV6-5,-,TRBJ1-3,TRBD1,TGTGCCAGCAGTTACTCGACAGGGCTTCCTGGAAACACCATATATTTT,CASSYSTGLPGNTIYF
TRBV5-1,few,TRBJ2-1,TRBD2,TGCGCCAGCAGCCCAGGACTAGCGGGAGGGTTGTACAATGAGCAGTTCTTC,CASSPGLAGGLYNEQFF
TRBV11-2,-,TRBJ2-2,-,TGTGCCAGCAGCTTACAGGGCTGGTACACCGGGGAGCTGTTTTTT,CASSLQGWYTGELFF